These 5 T cell receptor beta chains share one sample of origin, sequenced in a study of Graves' ophthalmopathy and Graves' hyperthyroidism. The authors amplified TCR beta CDR3 regions from RNA transcripts. Scientists carried out first-round RT-PCR using HTBI primers and then a second-round multiplex PCR. MiXCR, run by TCRdb on the multiplex PCR reads, gives a single entry per CDR3 protein. Found here are under 800,000 distinct CDR3 sequences, 20% to 25% of them singletons; the top ten hold about 6.6%. Sample: peripheral blood. Every receptor here comes from a woman under 30 with stable Graves' hyperthyroidism. Some clones in this sample may be carry-over from other donors' samples.

The J gene is TRBJ2-7, the V gene TRBV5-6; no firm D call. Germline loops: CDR1 SGHDT, CDR2 YYEEEE. The CDR3 sequence is 16 residues long. Trimming removed 4 bases from V and 0 bases from J, with 17 bases in between. This CDR3 is CASSGGSQNPSYEQYF. CDR3 coding DNA: TGTGCCAGCAGCGGTGGCTCCCAAAATCCCTCCTACGAGCAGTACTTC.

This clonotype was recorded at least ten times. A much bigger clone sits one base away, suggesting this may be a read error. V and J are TRBV6-5 and TRBJ2-5, with TRBD2 matching 7 bases. This CDR3 comprises 16 residues. V was pared by 2 bases and J by 0 bases, with 6 bases of the junction left unmatched. Per germline, CDR1 MNHEY and CDR2 SVGAGI. CDR3 nucleotide sequence: TGTGCCAGCAGTTACGGGGTGGGGGGGTACCAAGAGACCCAGTACTTC. Encoded protein: CASSYGVGGYQETQYF.

This chain connects TRBV11-2 to TRBJ1-1; D possibly corresponds to TRBD1 (5 bases). CDR3 length: 13 amino acids. Germline V lookup: CDR1 SGHAT, CDR2 FQNNGV. With 0 bases removed from V and 6 bases from J, the gap between germline ends came to 8 bases. Written as DNA, the CDR3 is TGTGCCAGCAGCTTAGAACAGGTTGCTGAAGCTTTCTTT. This encodes CASSLEQVAEAFF.

Concerning this clonotype: A read error may produce the germline difference seen at one junction end. V usage is TRBV19 and J usage is TRBJ1-1; TRBD1 might be the D (5 bases). Germline V gives CDR1 LNHDA, CDR2 SQIVND (reference sequence). The CDR3 totals 11 residues. For the CDR3, the DNA is TGTGCCAGAATCAAGGACACTGATGCTTTCTTT. Amino acids: CARIKDTDAFF.

To note about this clonotype: A much more abundant neighbour one base away suggests this may be a read error. The final CDR3 position lacks the conserved phenylalanine or tryptophan, pointing to a likely read error. This chain links TRBV29-1 with TRBJ1-2, with 9 bases fitting TRBD1. This CDR3 is built from 14 residues. V was pared by 5 bases and J by 2 bases, with 6 bases of the junction left unmatched. Per germline, CDR1 SQVTM and CDR2 ANQGSEA. The CDR3 sequence is CSVRTGGVNYGYTV. The CDR3 DNA follows: TGCAGCGTTCGTACAGGGGGCGTGAACTATGGCTACACCGTC.